There are a few counts of the clone carrying this T cell receptor (beta chain). Antigen specificity is unknown. The data belong to a study of cytomegalovirus exposure and HLA in healthy donors. Study outcomes and limitations: As was reported, the HLA-A and HLA-B alleles of most subjects were accurately predicted from TCR beta sequences. The listing of 150 to 200 TCR beta chains classed them as cytomegalovirus-associated. TCR beta V segments were, for the most part, productive about 87% or about 30% of the time in an earlier analysis.

In the PCR, 60 Vbeta and 13 Jbeta primers were used. Method: immunoSEQ multiplex PCR; TCRdb's copy keeps in-frame clones and lacks some. The sample carries about 140,000 clones, approximately 76% recorded once. Input material: PBMCs. The sequence was obtained from a man aged 40-49 years in good health and CMV-seronegative.

The CDR3 DNA is TGTGCCAGCAGTGAGGACAGGCGGATTTCACCCCTCCACTTT. Its protein is CASSEDRRISPLHF. The chain employs TRBV25-1 and TRBJ1-6; TRBD1 agrees at 7 bases. The V and J ends lost 3 bases and 9 bases, in that order; junction bases with no gene match: 5. CDR3 size: 14 residues. Germline CDR1 and CDR2: MGHDK and SYGVNS.